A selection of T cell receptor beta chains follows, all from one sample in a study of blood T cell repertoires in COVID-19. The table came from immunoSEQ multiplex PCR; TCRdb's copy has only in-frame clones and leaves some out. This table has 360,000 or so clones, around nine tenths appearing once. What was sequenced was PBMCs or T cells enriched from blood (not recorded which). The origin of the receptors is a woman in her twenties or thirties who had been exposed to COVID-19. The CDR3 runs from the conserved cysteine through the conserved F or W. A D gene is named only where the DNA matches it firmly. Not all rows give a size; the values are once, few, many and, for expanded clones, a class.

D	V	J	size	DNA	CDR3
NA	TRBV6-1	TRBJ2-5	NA	TGTGCCAGCAGTGAACAGAAGCGGGCGGAGACCCAGTACTTC	CASSEQKRAETQYF
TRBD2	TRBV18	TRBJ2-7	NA	TGTGCCAGCTCACCATTTCCACGGGAGGCAGGGTCCTACGAGCAGTACTTC	CASSPFPREAGSYEQYF
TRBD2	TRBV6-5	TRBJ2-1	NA	TGTGCCAGCAGTTCCTATCGGGAGGGGAGGGGCAATGAGCAGTTCTTC	CASSSYREGRGNEQFF
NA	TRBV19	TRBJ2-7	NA	TGTGCCAGTAGTATAGAGAGCGGGACACCCTACGAGCAGTACTTC	CASSIESGTPYEQYF
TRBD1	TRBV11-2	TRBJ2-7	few	TGTGCCAGCAGCCTGACCGCAGGGGGCTACGAGCAGTACTTC	CASSLTAGGYEQYF
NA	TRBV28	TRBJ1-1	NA	TGTGCCAGCAGTTTTGACAGGCTGAACACTGAAGCTTTCTTT	CASSFDRLNTEAFF
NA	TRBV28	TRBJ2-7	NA	TGTGCCAGCAGTTCTGTCAGCGTCCCATACTACGAGCAGTACTTC	CASSSVSVPYYEQYF
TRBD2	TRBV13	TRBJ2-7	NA	TGTGCCAGCAGCACCCGGACTAGATTCGAGCAGTACTTC	CASSTRTRFEQYF
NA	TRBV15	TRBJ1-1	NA	TGTGCCACCAGCAGATCAGGGACTGAAGCTTTCTTT	CATSRSGTEAFF
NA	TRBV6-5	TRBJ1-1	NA	TGTGCCAGCAGTCGGGTCAACACTGAAGCTTTCTTT	CASSRVNTEAFF
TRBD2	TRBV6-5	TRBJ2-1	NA	TGTGCCAGCAGTTTCCTCCCCCGGACTAGCAACCCCGCGGGGGTCTTC	CASSFLPRTSNPAGVF
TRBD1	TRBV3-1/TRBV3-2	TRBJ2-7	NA	TGTGCCAGCAGCGAAGGACAGGGAACCTACGAGCAGTACTTC	CASSEGQGTYEQYF
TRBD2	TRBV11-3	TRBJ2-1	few	TGTGCCAGCAGCTTAGAGGGGAGACTAGCGGGAGGTCGGGAGCAGTTCTTC	CASSLEGRLAGGREQFF
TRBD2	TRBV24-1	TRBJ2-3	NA	TGTGCCACCAGTTCGGGACTAGGGGGTACGCAGTATTTT	CATSSGLGGTQYF
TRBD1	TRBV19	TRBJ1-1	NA	TGTCGGACAGGGGGCTCGAACACTGAAGCTTTCTTT	CRTGGSNTEAFF
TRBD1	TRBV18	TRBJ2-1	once	TGTGCCAGCTCACCACCGGGACAGGGGGCATATGGTGAGCAGTTCTTC	CASSPPGQGAYGEQFF
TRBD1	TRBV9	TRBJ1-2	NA	TGTGCCAGCAGCGTAGGCCAGGGGGCAAACTATGGCTACACCTTC	CASSVGQGANYGYTF
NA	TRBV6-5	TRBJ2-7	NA	TGTGCCAGCAGTTACTCCGCACTAGCTGGATTCTACGAGCAGTACTTC	CASSYSALAGFYEQYF
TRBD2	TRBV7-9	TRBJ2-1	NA	TGTGCCAGCAGCCTCCTAGCGGGAGCGGGGGATGAGCAGTTCTTC	CASSLLAGAGDEQFF
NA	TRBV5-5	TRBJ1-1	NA	TGTGCCAGCAGCTCTCCGTATCAGGTTCCGGGGAAAGGTGAAGCTTTCTTT	CASSSPYQVPGKGEAFF
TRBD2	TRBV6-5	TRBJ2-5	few	TGTGCCAGCCGAGGATCACTAGCGTCGGAGACCCAGTACTTC	CASRGSLASETQYF
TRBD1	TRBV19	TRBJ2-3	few	TGTGCCAGTACCCCGGCCGGACAGGGGTACACAGATACGCAGTATTTT	CASTPAGQGYTDTQYF
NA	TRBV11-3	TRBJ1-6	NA	TGTGCCAGCAGCTTAGATTCCAGGAATTCACCCCTCCACTTT	CASSLDSRNSPLHF
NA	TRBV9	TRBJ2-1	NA	TGTGCCAGCAGCGTAGGGAGGGCTTTCTACAATGAGCAGTTCTTC	CASSVGRAFYNEQFF
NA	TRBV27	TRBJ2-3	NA	TGTGCCAGCAGTTTCCTTACAAGCACAGATACGCAGTATTTT	CASSFLTSTDTQYF
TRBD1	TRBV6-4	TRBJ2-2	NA	TGTGCCAGCAGTGACAGGGGGACAGGGGACGCCGGGGAGCTGTTTTTT	CASSDRGTGDAGELFF
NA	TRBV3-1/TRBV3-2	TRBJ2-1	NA	TGTGCCAGCAGCCAACAAGGACTCTACAATGAGCAGTTCTTC	CASSQQGLYNEQFF
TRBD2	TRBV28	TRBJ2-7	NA	TGTGCCAGCAGTTTACCTAGCGGGGATCCCTACGAGCAGTACTTC	CASSLPSGDPYEQYF
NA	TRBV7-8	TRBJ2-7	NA	TGTGCCAGCAGCTCCAACGGAGGGTCTCTCTACGAGCAGTACTTC	CASSSNGGSLYEQYF
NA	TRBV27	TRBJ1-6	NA	TGTGCCAGCAGTTTGTTACGGTACAATTCACCCCTCCACTTT	CASSLLRYNSPLHF